This T cell receptor (beta chain) stems from a study of shared clonotypes between healthy human individuals. The table came from immunoSEQ multiplex PCR; TCRdb's copy has only in-frame clones and leaves some out. The table includes over a million clones, around 98% detected once. Whole-study results and caveats: Richness estimates generally favored naive over memory subsets.

Germline V gene lookup returns CDR1 SGHDN and CDR2 FVKESK. CDR3 length: 14 amino acids. Trimming took off 1 base at V and 1 base at J, with 8 bases between the two ends. For this clone: Its antigen remains unidentified.

The rearrangement joins TRBV14 to TRBJ2-7; D remains ambiguous. The origin of this receptor is a man aged 25 to 45 in good health. Sequencing was done on a sample of naive CD4+ T cells sorted from blood. Subset of the sample: CD45RA+ positively selected. The CDR3 reads CASSQVGGSYEQYF. The CDR3 nucleotides read TGTGCCAGCAGCCAAGTGGGCGGATCCTACGAGCAGTACTTC.